Listed below are T cell receptor beta chains from one sample, sequenced in a study of a mutant IDH1 vaccine in newly diagnosed glioma. Antigens for these TCRs are unknown. Method: immunoSEQ multiplex PCR; TCRdb's copy keeps in-frame clones and lacks some. In the table there are roughly 70,000 clones, 75% to 90% of which are singletons. The sequences come from PBMCs, collected from a glioma patient whose treatment included an IDH1 peptide vaccine. Receptor source: a man between 18 and 35 years old with glioma. Each CDR3 is given with its conserved first and last residue. The D gene is left open where the match is weak. Clone size is shown for a subset of rows, as once, few, many or a class of expanded clone.

j_gene | len | abundance | v_gene | d_gene | CDR3nt | CDR3aa
TRBJ2-7 | 16 | NA | TRBV28 | TRBD2 | TGTGCCAGCAGACTTGGACTAGCGGGAGTAGGGGACGAGCAGTACTTC | CASRLGLAGVGDEQYF
TRBJ1-2 | 14 | NA | TRBV9 | TRBD1 | TGTGCCAGCAGCGTAGACAGGGGAGGTTATGGCTACACCTTC | CASSVDRGGYGYTF
TRBJ2-7 | 13 | NA | TRBV7-8 | TRBD2 | TGTGCCAGCAAGCCTAGCGGAGTCGGGGAGCAGTACTTC | CASKPSGVGEQYF
TRBJ2-3 | 16 | NA | TRBV5-1 | TRBD2 | TGCGCCAGCAGCATGGGACTAGCGGAGCGGACAGATACGCAGTATTTT | CASSMGLAERTDTQYF
TRBJ1-2 | 15 | once | TRBV5-1 | NA | TGCGCCAGCAGCCGGATAGGGCAGGGCAACTATGGCTACACCTTC | CASSRIGQGNYGYTF
TRBJ2-7 | 16 | NA | TRBV6-6 | TRBD1 | TGTGCCAGCAGTTACTCATTCGAGGCAGGGGGTCATGAGCAGTACTTC | CASSYSFEAGGHEQYF
TRBJ1-1 | 15 | NA | TRBV7-2 | NA | TGTGCCAGCAGCTTAGGAGGAGCAACGAACACTGAAGCTTTCTTT | CASSLGGATNTEAFF
TRBJ2-1 | 15 | NA | TRBV4-1 | TRBD2 | TGCGCCAGCAGCCAGTCGGGGGGGCCGGAGGATGAGCAGTTCTTC | CASSQSGGPEDEQFF
TRBJ1-1 | 15 | NA | TRBV6-5 | NA | TGTGCCAGCAGTTACATGTGGGATTCGCGCACTGAAGCTTTCTTT | CASSYMWDSRTEAFF
TRBJ1-1 | 11 | NA | TRBV4-3 | NA | TGCGCCAGCAGCTTCGGGGCTGAAGCTTTCTTT | CASSFGAEAFF
TRBJ2-1 | 13 | NA | TRBV7-6 | TRBD2 | TGTGCCACAAGAGAGCGGGAGATGAATGAGCAGTTCTTC | CATREREMNEQFF
TRBJ2-3 | 15 | NA | TRBV18 | TRBD2 | TGTGCCAGCTCAGAGCGGGAGGCTCCCACAGATACGCAGTATTTT | CASSEREAPTDTQYF
TRBJ1-5 | 14 | NA | TRBV18 | NA | TGTGCCAGCTCACGCGACAGGCTCGATCAGCCCCAGCATTTT | CASSRDRLDQPQHF
TRBJ2-5 | 15 | NA | TRBV7-9 | NA | TGTGCCAGCAGCTTAGCTTATGGGGTCGACGAGACCCAGTACTTC | CASSLAYGVDETQYF
TRBJ1-5 | 14 | NA | TRBV19 | NA | TGTGCCAGTAGTATTACAGGGTTCGATCAGCCCCAGCATTTT | CASSITGFDQPQHF
TRBJ1-5 | 12 | NA | TRBV28 | NA | TGTGCCAGCAGTTTAACTTTGGCGGGACAGCATTTT | CASSLTLAGQHF
TRBJ1-2 | 14 | NA | TRBV27 | NA | TGTGCCAGCAGTTTATCGAGCCCCAACTATGGCTACACCTTC | CASSLSSPNYGYTF
TRBJ1-2 | 14 | NA | TRBV9 | TRBD1 | TGTGCCAGCAGCCCTTCCGGGACAGGGTACGGCTACACCTTC | CASSPSGTGYGYTF
TRBJ1-6 | 13 | NA | TRBV7-9 | NA | TGTGCCAGCAGCCCGAGGACAGATTCACCCCTCCACTTT | CASSPRTDSPLHF
TRBJ2-3 | 20 | NA | TRBV5-1 | TRBD2 | TGCGCCAGCAGCTTGCGTGTGAGAAGGACTAGCGGAAGCTATACAGATACGCAGTATTTT | CASSLRVRRTSGSYTDTQYF
TRBJ2-7 | 15 | NA | TRBV6-6 | TRBD2 | TGTGCCAGCACCTGGGCCGGGACTAGCGGGAACGAGCAGTACTTC | CASTWAGTSGNEQYF
TRBJ1-6 | 16 | NA | TRBV5-4 | NA | TGTGCCAGCAGCTTAACAGGCTCGTCCTATAATTCACCCCTCCACTTT | CASSLTGSSYNSPLHF
TRBJ2-1 | 14 | NA | TRBV10-3 | TRBD2 | TGTGCCACCGAAGAGCGGGATGGGTACAATGAGCAGTTCTTC | CATEERDGYNEQFF
TRBJ2-2 | 12 | NA | TRBV28 | NA | TGTGCCAGCAGTTTATGGGCCGGGGAGCTGTTTTTT | CASSLWAGELFF
TRBJ2-3 | 15 | NA | TRBV7-8 | NA | TGTGCCAGCAGCTTAGGTTCTAGTTCCCAAGATACGCAGTATTTT | CASSLGSSSQDTQYF
TRBJ2-2 | 13 | NA | TRBV12-5 | NA | TGTGCTAGTGGAAAGGATTACACCGGGGAGCTGTTTTTT | CASGKDYTGELFF
TRBJ2-4 | 16 | NA | TRBV9 | NA | TGTGCCAGCAGCGGAAGATCAGGGTCGACCAAAAACATTCAGTACTTC | CASSGRSGSTKNIQYF
TRBJ1-1 | 15 | NA | TRBV27 | TRBD1 | TGTGCCAGCAGTCTTGGGGACAGGGTGGGTACTGAAGCTTTCTTT | CASSLGDRVGTEAFF
TRBJ2-3 | 14 | NA | TRBV25-1 | NA | TGTGCCAGCAGATCCACAGGACGCACAGATACGCAGTATTTT | CASRSTGRTDTQYF
TRBJ2-3 | 15 | NA | TRBV7-2 | TRBD2 | TGTGCCAGCAGCTTAACTAGCGGGGTGCCAGATACGCAGTATTTT | CASSLTSGVPDTQYF
TRBJ2-5 | 14 | NA | TRBV7-8 | NA | TGTGCCAGCAGCGCTAGCGAGCACCAAGAGACCCAGTACTTC | CASSASEHQETQYF
TRBJ2-7 | 13 | once | TRBV6-1 | NA | TGTGCCAGCAGTGCAGGCCGTTACTACGAGCAGTACTTC | CASSAGRYYEQYF
TRBJ2-1 | 13 | NA | TRBV9 | TRBD1 | TGTGCCAGCAGCCTAACAGGGGGGCATGAGCAGTTCTTC | CASSLTGGHEQFF
TRBJ1-1 | 15 | NA | TRBV19 | NA | TGTGCCAGTAGTGTCCACCCCCGGGCGAACACTGAAGCTTTCTTT | CASSVHPRANTEAFF
TRBJ1-1 | 13 | NA | TRBV5-1 | NA | TGCGCCAGCAGCCTGGGGAGAAACACTGAAGCTTTCTTT | CASSLGRNTEAFF
TRBJ2-7 | 20 | NA | TRBV11-2 | TRBD2 | TGTGCCAGCAGCTTAGATTTTTCCCTGGGGCTAGCGGGACGTGGCTACGAGCAGTACTTC | CASSLDFSLGLAGRGYEQYF
TRBJ2-3 | 15 | NA | TRBV5-4 | NA | TGTGCCAGCAGCTACTTCACACCCCGGGCCCATACGCAGTATTTT | CASSYFTPRAHTQYF
TRBJ1-4 | 15 | NA | TRBV19 | NA | TGTGCCAGTAGTGACCAGGGCCTCCTTAATGAAAAACTGTTTTTT | CASSDQGLLNEKLFF
TRBJ1-2 | 14 | NA | TRBV29-1 | TRBD1 | TGCAGCGTTAACCCCGCGGGGACAGGGCATGGCTACACCTTC | CSVNPAGTGHGYTF
TRBJ1-2 | 13 | NA | TRBV27 | NA | TGTGCCAGCAGCCCCCGGGGAAACTATGGCTACACCTTC | CASSPRGNYGYTF
TRBJ1-5 | 13 | few | TRBV5-1 | TRBD1 | TGCGCCAGCCGACAGGGCCTGAATCAGCCCCAGCATTTT | CASRQGLNQPQHF
TRBJ2-1 | 13 | once | TRBV18 | TRBD2 | TGTGCCAGCTCACCGGGACTAGCGGGGGAGCAGTTCTTC | CASSPGLAGEQFF
TRBJ1-3 | 15 | NA | TRBV4-2 | NA | TGTGCCAGCAGCCAAGATTCAGGGGATGGAAACACCATATATTTT | CASSQDSGDGNTIYF
TRBJ1-1 | 15 | NA | TRBV5-4 | NA | TGTGCCAGCAGTTGGGGGGGCGCCTTTAACACTGAAGCTTTCTTT | CASSWGGAFNTEAFF